These 30 T cell receptor beta chains originate from one sample sequenced in a study of pediatric ulcerative colitis. Data came from immunoSEQ multiplex PCR; TCRdb stores just in-frame clones and leaves some out. The sample includes around 64,000 clones, over 65% seen only once; the top ten take roughly 5.5%. Sequencing input: blood. The receptors derive from a boy under 18 with moderate ulcerative colitis.

V is TRBV2 and J is TRBJ1-1; weak D call: TRBD1 (5 bases). CDR1 is SNHLY and CDR2 is FYNNEI in the germline V gene. The CDR3 is 11 amino acids. V gave up 8 bases and J gave up 6 bases, with 10 bases separating them. The CDR3 loop is CASGGGAEAFF. CDR3 coding DNA: TGTGCCAGCGGAGGAGGGGCTGAAGCTTTCTTT.

There are a few counts of this clone. The V gene is TRBV30, the J gene TRBJ1-1, with 7 bases fitting TRBD1. The V gene end was trimmed by 2 bases and the J gene end by 0 bases; junction bases not matched to a gene: 3. From germline, CDR1 is GTSNPN and CDR2 SVGIG (reference sequence). CDR3 length equals 14 residues. The CDR3 region is CAWSLRGLNTEAFF. CDR3 nucleotides: TGTGCCTGGAGTCTCAGGGGGTTGAACACTGAAGCTTTCTTT.

This chain links TRBV6-1 with TRBJ1-4; perhaps TRBD1 as D (5 bases). Germline CDR1 is MNHNS and CDR2 is SASEGT. The V end lost 7 bases, the J end lost 4 bases, and 13 bases lay between the germline ends. This CDR3 has 14 residues. The CDR3 sequence is CASTLGHRNEKLFF. The CDR3 region has the DNA TGTGCCAGCACCCTAGGACACCGTAATGAAAAACTGTTTTTT.

This clone was recorded only once. The chain is built from TRBV19 and TRBJ2-1; perhaps TRBD1 as D (5 bases). CDR1 is LNHDA, CDR2 SQIVND, per germline (reference sequence). This CDR3 has 16 residues. Between the trimmed V and J ends, which lost 3 bases and 6 bases, there was a span of 18 bases. The CDR3 sequence is CASSIYQGLLINEQFF. CDR3 DNA sequence: TGTGCCAGTAGTATTTATCAGGGCCTGCTTATCAATGAGCAGTTCTTC.

The chain recombines TRBV5-1 with TRBJ2-7; tentatively, D is TRBD2 (6 bases). V gave up 3 bases and J gave up 2 bases, with 18 bases separating them. The CDR3 is made up of 16 amino acids. The V gene's germline CDR1 is SGHRS and CDR2 YFSETQ. DNA for the CDR3: TGCGCCAGCAGCTCATCGACACTAGCTCGGCCCTACGAGCAGTACTTC. It encodes CASSSSTLARPYEQYF.

This clone was observed a handful of times. The rearrangement joins TRBV19 to TRBJ1-2, with D perhaps TRBD1 (5 bases). Deletions cut 3 bases from V and 1 base from J, with 15 bases between. The V gene's germline CDR1 is LNHDA and CDR2 SQIVND (reference sequence). CDR3 size: 16 residues. Here the CDR3 DNA reads TGTGCCAGTAGTATGTACCAGGGAGGGAGTAACTATGGCTACACCTTC. Residues: CASSMYQGGSNYGYTF.

The chain combines TRBV29-1 with TRBJ2-1; 13 bases align to TRBD2. V lost 6 bases, J lost 8 bases, and 10 bases stayed unmatched. CDR3 length: 15 amino acids. Germline V gene data show CDR1 as SQVTM and CDR2 as ANQGSEA. The CDR3 coding sequence is TGCAGCGTCGCCGCCAGGACTAGCGGGAGTGATGAGCAGTTCTTC. Encoded protein: CSVAARTSGSDEQFF.

The gene calls are TRBV25-1 and TRBJ2-2; D gene ambiguous. Deletions cut 5 bases from V and 4 bases from J, with 11 bases between. The CDR3 is 14 residues long. Germline loops: CDR1 MGHDK, CDR2 SYGVNS. The CDR3 bases are TGTGCCAGCAGTCCACACCCCAGCACCGGGGAGCTGTTTTTT. It translates to CASSPHPSTGELFF.

The CDR3 loop is CAWGTGTGSSPLHF. DNA of the CDR3: TGTGCCTGGGGGACCGGGACAGGGAGTTCACCCCTCCACTTT. The chain employs TRBV30 and TRBJ1-6; TRBD1 aligns across 9 bases. Germline CDR1 GTSNPN, CDR2 SVGIG (reference sequence). This CDR3 has 14 amino acids. After removal of 5 bases from V and 9 bases from J, the junction contained 8 bases not matched to a gene.

The rearrangement joins TRBV5-6 to TRBJ2-7, with D tentatively TRBD1 (6 bases). V was pared by 1 base and J by 3 bases, with 14 bases between. CDR3 length equals 15 residues. Germline V gene data show CDR1 as SGHDT and CDR2 as YYEEEE. Here the CDR3 reads CASSLYGTTYYEQYF. CDR3 coding DNA: TGTGCCAGCAGCTTGTACGGGACAACCTACTACGAGCAGTACTTC.

This chain connects TRBV21-1 to TRBJ1-2. TRBV21-1 is reported as a pseudogene. This CDR3 has 14 amino acids. The CDR3 loop reads CASKDRGGSYGYTF. The CDR3 DNA is TGTGCCAGCAAGGACCGCGGGGGGTCCTATGGCTACACCTTC.

This clone was counted between two and nine times. The V gene is TRBV19, the J gene TRBJ1-4, with D perhaps TRBD1 (5 bases). There are 13 residues in the CDR3. The germline CDR1 and CDR2 sequences are LNHDA and SQIVND (reference sequence). Trimming shortened V by 5 bases and J by 7 bases, and 11 bases separated the two germline ends. The CDR3 nucleotides are TGTGCCAGTAGTGAAAGGAGGGGTGAAAAACTGTTTTTT. It encodes CASSERRGEKLFF.

This chain joins TRBV18 and TRBJ2-5, with TRBD2 matching 7 bases. Germline V lookup: CDR1 KGHSH, CDR2 LQKENI. This CDR3 contains 16 residues. J gave up 0 bases and V 1 base, and 5 bases lay outside the gene matches. CDR3 in amino acids: CASSPRASGYQETQYF. The CDR3 DNA reads as TGTGCCAGCTCACCACGGGCTAGCGGTTACCAAGAGACCCAGTACTTC.

The chain combines TRBV7-9 with TRBJ2-2, with D perhaps assigned TRBD1 or TRBD2 (6 bases each). Per germline, CDR1 SEHNR and CDR2 FQNEAQ (reference sequence). The germline V and J ends were trimmed by 0 bases and 6 bases, with 11 bases remaining between them. The CDR3 has 15 amino acids. The CDR3 bases are TGTGCCAGCAGCTTAGCCGGGGGCCTGTCCGGGGAGCTGTTTTTT. Amino acid sequence: CASSLAGGLSGELFF.

The DNA of the CDR3 is TGTGCCAGCAGTTTTCTAGCGGGAGTAACAGATACGCAGTATTTT. Its translation is CASSFLAGVTDTQYF. The rearrangement uses TRBV2 and TRBJ2-3, with TRBD2 identical over 10 bases. The J segment lost 3 bases and the V segment lost 5 bases, leaving 5 bases of the junction unmatched. CDR1 and CDR2 (germline): SNHLY, FYNNEI. CDR3 length: 15 residues.

CDR3 residues: CASSRTPGQETQYF. CDR3 coding DNA: TGTGCCAGCTCACGGACGCCTGGGCAAGAGACCCAGTACTTC. This rearrangement joins TRBV18 to TRBJ2-5, with D uncertain. Deletions cut 4 bases from V and 2 bases from J, with 11 bases between. CDR3 length equals 14 residues. Per germline, CDR1 KGHSH and CDR2 LQKENI.

The chain combines TRBV7-6 with TRBJ1-5; D might be TRBD1 (6 bases). The CDR3 totals 19 residues. The germline V and J ends were trimmed by 6 bases and 0 bases, with 24 bases remaining between them. Per the germline V gene, CDR1 is SGHVS and CDR2 is FNYEAQ. CDR3 sequence: CASRQRQVPKTYSNQPQHF. The CDR3 DNA reads as TGTGCCAGCAGACAAAGACAGGTCCCCAAGACATATAGCAATCAGCCCCAGCATTTT.

Regarding this clone: Compared with germline, one end of the junction differs, possibly owing to a read error. The rearrangement joins TRBV29-1 to TRBJ1-1; TRBD1 matches at 7 bases. Germline V gives CDR1 SQVTM, CDR2 ANQGSEA. The CDR3 loop spans 13 amino acids. The CDR3 loop is CSAIGTANTEVFF. CDR3 bases: TGCAGCGCCATTGGGACAGCTAACACTGAAGTTTTCTTT. Full variable domain (outside the CDR3, taken from reference TRBV29-1 and TRBJ1-1): SAVISQKPSRDICQRGTSLTIQCQVDSQVTMMFWYRQQPGQSLTLIATANQGSEATYESGFVIDKFPISRPNLTFSTLTVSNMSPEDSSIYLCSAIGTANTEVFFGQGTRLTVV.

The V and J genes are TRBV5-1 and TRBJ2-3; D possibly corresponds to TRBD2 (6 bases). V shed 2 bases and J shed 7 bases, with 17 bases lying between them. Germline CDR1 is SGHRS and CDR2 is YFSETQ. The CDR3 is made up of 15 amino acids. The CDR3 sequence: CASSFASVRGNTQYF. The DNA for the CDR3 is TGCGCCAGCAGCTTCGCTAGCGTAAGAGGAAATACGCAGTATTTT.

The gene calls are TRBV25-1 and TRBJ1-2, with 11 bases identical to TRBD1. This CDR3 is 15 amino acids long. Losses at the gene ends were 4 bases for V and 7 bases for J; bases not matched to a gene: 8. In germline, CDR1 is MGHDK, CDR2 SYGVNS. The CDR3 nucleotides are TGTGCCAGCAGTGCACCCGGGACAGGGGGTGTTGGCTACACCTTC. Protein product: CASSAPGTGGVGYTF.

The chain carries TRBV2 and TRBJ2-1; TRBD2 matches at 16 bases. V lost 7 bases, J lost 10 bases, and 10 bases stayed unmatched. CDR1 and CDR2 from the germline V gene are SNHLY and FYNNEI. The CDR3 runs 16 residues. CDR3 amino acids: CASTQMGLAGGLEQFF. CDR3 bases: TGTGCCAGCACCCAAATGGGACTAGCGGGGGGGTTGGAGCAGTTCTTC.

The count of this clone is one. The chain uses TRBV18 and TRBJ2-5; D uncertain. This CDR3 region has 17 residues. The germline V and J ends were trimmed by 2 bases and 4 bases, with 20 bases remaining between them. CDR1 is KGHSH, CDR2 LQKENI, per germline. The CDR3 here is CASSPGYVRIGAETQYF. DNA of the CDR3: TGTGCCAGCTCACCAGGGTACGTCCGAATCGGAGCAGAGACCCAGTACTTC.

Only a few counts were recorded for this clone. This sequence joins TRBV25-1 and TRBJ1-1; D call uncertain. V lost 4 bases to trimming and J lost 8 bases, with 17 bases between them. Germline V lookup: CDR1 MGHDK, CDR2 SYGVNS. The CDR3 has 14 amino acids. In nucleotides, the CDR3 is TGTGCCAGCAGTGCGTGGGCGGGATTGGGAGAAGCTTTCTTT. Its protein product is CASSAWAGLGEAFF. Full variable domain (rest looked up from reference TRBV25-1 and TRBJ1-1): EADIYQTPRYLVIGTGKKITLECSQTMGHDKMYWYQQDPGMELHLIHYSYGVNSTEKGDLSSESTVSRIRTEHFPLTLESARPSHTSQYLCASSAWAGLGEAFFGQGTRLTVV.

The chain is built from TRBV5-1 and TRBJ2-7, with D unresolved. The CDR3 spans 12 residues. The V gene lost 5 bases and the J gene lost 7 bases, with 13 bases spanning the gap. The germline V gene has CDR1 SGHRS and CDR2 YFSETQ. In DNA, the CDR3 is TGCGCCAGCAGGACGGCCCTCGGGGAGCAGTACTTC. Encoded protein: CASRTALGEQYF.

The genes are TRBV6-5 and TRBJ1-2, with 9 bases identical to TRBD1. With V trimmed by 2 bases and J by 6 bases, 4 bases remained unmatched. The CDR3 has 14 residues. Germline assignment: CDR1 MNHEY and CDR2 SVGAGI. In DNA form, the CDR3 reads TGTGCCAGCAGTTACCAAACAGGGGGCGATGGCTACACCTTC. It is translated as CASSYQTGGDGYTF.

The chain joins TRBV7-9 to TRBJ2-1; D is unresolved. This CDR3 comprises 14 residues. Germline lookup yields CDR1 SEHNR and CDR2 FQNEAQ (reference sequence). The ends were cut back, 4 bases at V and 11 bases at J, with 18 bases in the middle. CDR3 bases: TGTGCCAGCAGCTCTTCGTTGGTGGGCTCGAAGCAGTTCTTC. Translated, it gives CASSSSLVGSKQFF.

The CDR3 region is CASSYRDGNEQYF. CDR3 DNA: TGTGCCAGCAGTTACCGGGACGGAAACGAGCAGTACTTC. The chain recombines TRBV7-7 with TRBJ2-7, with D perhaps TRBD1 or TRBD2 (5 bases each). V lost 6 bases to trimming and J lost 5 bases, with 14 bases between them. This CDR3 comprises 13 residues. Germline CDR1 and CDR2: SSHAT and FNYEAQ (reference sequence).

The J gene is TRBJ2-6, the V gene TRBV7-9; 9 nucleotides align to TRBD1. CDR3 length equals 16 residues. From germline, CDR1 is SEHNR and CDR2 FQNEAQ (reference sequence). Trimming took 7 bases from V and 4 from J; bases not matched to a gene: 8. CDR3: CASKEQGASGANVLTF. CDR3 in DNA: TGTGCCAGCAAGGAACAGGGGGCTTCGGGGGCCAACGTCCTGACTTTC.

The J gene is TRBJ1-2, the V gene TRBV11-2; D unresolved. The CDR3 is 14 amino acids. Deletions cut 1 base from V and 4 bases from J, with 10 bases between. Germline CDR1 SGHAT, CDR2 FQNNGV. The CDR3, as DNA: TGTGCCAGCAGCTTAGCTCCAGGAGTCTATGGCTACACCTTC. It translates to CASSLAPGVYGYTF.

The chain is built from TRBV6-6 and TRBJ1-5; D uncertain. This CDR3 region has 16 residues. CDR1 is MNHNY and CDR2 is SVGAGI in the germline V gene (reference sequence). Between the trimmed V and J ends, which lost 5 bases and 2 bases, there was a span of 16 bases. As DNA, the CDR3 is TGTGCCAGCAGTAGATCGGGGAGTCGTGGCAATCAGCCCCAGCATTTT. Encoded protein: CASSRSGSRGNQPQHF.